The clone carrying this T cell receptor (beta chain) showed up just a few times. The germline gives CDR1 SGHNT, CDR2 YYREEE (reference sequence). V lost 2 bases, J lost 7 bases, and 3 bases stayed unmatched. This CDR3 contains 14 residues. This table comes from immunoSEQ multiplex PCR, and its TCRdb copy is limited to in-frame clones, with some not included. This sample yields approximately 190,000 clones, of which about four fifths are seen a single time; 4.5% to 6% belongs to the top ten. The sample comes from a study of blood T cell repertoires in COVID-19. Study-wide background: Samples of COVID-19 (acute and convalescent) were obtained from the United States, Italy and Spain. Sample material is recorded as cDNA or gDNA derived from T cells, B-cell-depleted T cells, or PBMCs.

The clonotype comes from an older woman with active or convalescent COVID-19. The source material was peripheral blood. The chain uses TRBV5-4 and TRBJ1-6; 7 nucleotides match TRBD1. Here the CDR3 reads CASSFEGANSPLHF. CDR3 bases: TGTGCCAGCAGCTTCGAGGGGGCGAATTCACCCCTCCACTTT.